The source of this T cell receptor beta chain is a study of cytomegalovirus exposure and HLA in healthy donors. Notes on the study in general: A missense variant in DCLRE1C was later tied to TCR beta V- and J-gene trimming. There were some public TCRs occurring in many donors, but most TCR sequences were rare. In the analysis, some V segments, TRBV6-2 and TRBV6-3 included, were excluded as indistinguishable.

The PCR made use of 60 Vbeta and 13 Jbeta primers. Clones were read by immunoSEQ multiplex PCR, and TCRdb kept only the in-frame ones, dropping some. The sample has 160,000 or so clones, approximately 84% seen once. The CDR3 runs 16 residues. Trimming cost V 3 bases and J 6 bases; bases outside gene matches: 13. CDR1 is KGHSH, CDR2 LQKENI, per germline. Note on this clone: Its antigen is unidentified.

The chain employs TRBV18 and TRBJ1-2; 7 bases fit TRBD1. This clonotype was sampled from a woman aged 40 to 55 in good health and CMV-seropositive. What was sequenced was PBMCs. CDR3 in amino acids: CASSPNQRGTADGYTF. CDR3 DNA: TGTGCCAGCTCACCTAATCAAAGAGGGACAGCTGATGGCTACACCTTC.